The TCR beta chain under discussion was sequenced for a study of CD8 T cells in Susac syndrome. After extraction with the RNeasy kit, about 0.45 to 1 ug of the RNA was reverse transcribed using random hexamers. It was immunoSEQ multiplex PCR that amplified TCR beta CDR3 across 54 Vbeta and 13 Jbeta. A single record per CDR3 protein comes from TCRdb applying MiXCR to the immunoSEQ multiplex PCR reads. Here the sample spans approximately 100,000 distinct CDR3 sequences, around 90% being singletons. Sequencing was carried out using CD8+ T cells from PBMCs. This TCR was recovered from a human donor in good health.

CDR3 bases: TGCAGTGCGCGCCTCAGGGCGGGCAGGCAGGGGGTGGGTCCTGAAGCTTTCTTT. It translates to CSARLRAGRQGVGPEAFF. The chain links TRBV20-1 to TRBJ1-1; 7 bases line up with TRBD1. CDR3 length: 18 amino acids. In germline, CDR1 is DFQATT, CDR2 SNEGSKA (reference sequence). V dropped 6 bases and J dropped 6; count of bases not matched to a gene: 25.